The following is a T cell receptor (beta chain) sequence with its context. There were TCR beta CDR3 regions amplified from RNA transcripts. RT-PCR in the first round (using the HTBI primer set) targeted the TCR CDR3. Each CDR3 protein is one row after TCRdb ran MiXCR on the multiplex PCR reads. The sample contains hundreds of thousands of distinct CDR3 sequences, less than 20% of which appear only once. This CDR3 is 14 amino acids long. Per germline, CDR1 MNHNS and CDR2 SASEGT. Trimming left V 8 bases short and J 1 base short, with 12 bases between. The sample originates from a study of T cells in Graves' hyperthyroidism and ophthalmopathy.

The sample consisted of blood. This rearrangement joins TRBV6-1 to TRBJ2-1; tentative D call: TRBD2 (5 bases). The receptor was derived from a middle-aged man with Graves' ophthalmopathy. The DNA of the CDR3 is TGTGCCAGCCAGCGGAGTAGATCCTACAATGAGCAGTTCTTC. Residues: CASQRSRSYNEQFF.